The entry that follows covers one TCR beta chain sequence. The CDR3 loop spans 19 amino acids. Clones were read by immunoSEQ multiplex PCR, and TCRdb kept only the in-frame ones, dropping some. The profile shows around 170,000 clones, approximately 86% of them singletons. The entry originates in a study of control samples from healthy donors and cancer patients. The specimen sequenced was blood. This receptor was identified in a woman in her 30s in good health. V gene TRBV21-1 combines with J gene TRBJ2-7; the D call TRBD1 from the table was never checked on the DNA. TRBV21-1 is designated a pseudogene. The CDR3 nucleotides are TGTGCCAGCAGCAAAGCCCCCCCCCAAAGACAGGGGGCTCAATACGAGCAGTACTTC. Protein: CASSKAPPQRQGAQYEQYF.